The TCR beta chain under discussion was sequenced for a study of OX40 agonist ivuxolimab in advanced cancers. Looking at the study overall: Patients were dosed intravenously with ivuxolimab at 0.01 to 10 mg/kg every 2 weeks. Averaging 60 years in age, with a range of about 23 to 79, the cohort was approximately 87% male. Findings and limits, study-wide: Low normalized T-cell clonal expansion was additionally recorded for some nonresponders.

With respect to this clone: Its specificity is not known.

The CDR3 is 17 residues long. Deletions cut 0 bases from V and 1 base from J, with 15 bases between. Germline CDR1 and CDR2: SGDLS and YYNGEE. Measured with immunoSEQ multiplex PCR; TCRdb has only the in-frame clones, and not every one. Counted here are 65,000 to 85,000 clones, around nine tenths occurring once; the ten biggest clones make up 7.6%. Patients with a history of autoimmune disease or on systemic immunosuppression were excluded. The sequencing here drew on CD4+ or CD8+ T cells sorted from blood, taken in a trial of the OX40 agonist ivuxolimab. The sequence was obtained from an adult with an advanced solid tumor such as melanoma, head and neck, liver or kidney cancer. The rearrangement uses TRBV9 and TRBJ2-3; D perhaps matches TRBD2 (6 bases). The CDR3: CASSVAGALGGTDTQYF. CDR3 coding DNA: TGTGCCAGCAGCGTAGCGGGAGCCCTAGGGGGCACAGATACGCAGTATTTT. The entire variable domain, with the rest obtained from reference TRBV9 and TRBJ2-3, is as follows: DSGVTQTPKHLITATGQRVTLRCSPRSGDLSVYWYQQSLDQGLQFLIQYYNGEERAKGNILERFSAQQFPDLHSELNLSSLELGDSALYFCASSVAGALGGTDTQYFGPGTRLTVL.